This T cell receptor (beta chain) derives from a study of regulatory T cells in long-lasting Graves disease. This clonotype showed up many times. This CDR3 region has 15 residues. The germline V and J ends were trimmed by 3 bases and 4 bases, with 15 bases remaining between them. The germline gives CDR1 SGHAT, CDR2 FQNNGV. Assembly of TCR beta libraries relied on iRepertoire HTBI primers together with Arm-PCR of CDR3 regions. TCRdb itself ran the multiplex PCR reads through MiXCR, one entry per CDR3 protein. The table has some 450,000 distinct CDR3 sequences, around 15% seen once. Time point described: newly diagnosed GD, antithyroid drugs for less than 3 months. From RNA extracted from PBMCs, the TCR library was made. Another study also made use of these data, one on T cells in Graves' hyperthyroidism and ophthalmopathy. That work adds: Stable disease denoted Graves' hyperthyroidism without ophthalmopathy progression within 18 months.

This specimen consisted of peripheral blood mononuclear cells (PBMCs), obtained at new diagnosis, from a patient treated with antithyroid drugs. The source of this sequence is a woman aged 25 to 39 with Graves disease. The chain links TRBV11-2 to TRBJ1-1; no definite D call. As DNA, the CDR3 is TGTGCCAGCAGCTTCTCATACGGACGGGCCACTGAAGCTTTCTTT. It is translated as CASSFSYGRATEAFF.